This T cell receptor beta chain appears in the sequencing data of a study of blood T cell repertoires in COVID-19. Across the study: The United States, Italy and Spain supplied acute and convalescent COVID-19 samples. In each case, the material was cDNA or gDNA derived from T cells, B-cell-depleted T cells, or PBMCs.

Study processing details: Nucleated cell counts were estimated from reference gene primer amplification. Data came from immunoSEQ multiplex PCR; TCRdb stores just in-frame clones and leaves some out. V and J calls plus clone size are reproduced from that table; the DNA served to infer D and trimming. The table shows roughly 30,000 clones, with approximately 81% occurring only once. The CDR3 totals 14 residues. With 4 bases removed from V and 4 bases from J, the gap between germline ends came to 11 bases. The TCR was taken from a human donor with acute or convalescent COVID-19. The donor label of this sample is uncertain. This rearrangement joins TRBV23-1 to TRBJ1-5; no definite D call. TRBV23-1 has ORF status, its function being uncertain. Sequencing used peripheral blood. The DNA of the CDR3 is TGCGCCAGCAGTCCACGCCGAACAAATCAGCCCCAGCATTTT. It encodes CASSPRRTNQPQHF.